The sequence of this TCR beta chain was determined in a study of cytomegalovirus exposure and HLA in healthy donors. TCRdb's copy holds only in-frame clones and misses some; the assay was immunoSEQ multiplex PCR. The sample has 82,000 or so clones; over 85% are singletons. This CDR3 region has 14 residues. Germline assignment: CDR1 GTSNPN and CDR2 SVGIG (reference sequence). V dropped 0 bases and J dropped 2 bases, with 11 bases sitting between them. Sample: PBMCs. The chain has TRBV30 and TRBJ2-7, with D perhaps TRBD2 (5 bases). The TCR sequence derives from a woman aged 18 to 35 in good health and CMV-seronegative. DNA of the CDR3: TGTGCCTGGAGTGTACGCGGACTCCCCTACGAGCAGTACTTC. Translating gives CAWSVRGLPYEQYF.